The entry below describes one T cell receptor beta chain. Its antigen specificity is not known. Per-base quality was not reported, and no clone a single base away is much larger than it. Only healthy Caucasian donors were included. The twin cohort comprised three pairs of female monozygotic twins, all aged about 18 to 29 years. RNA for TCR libraries was isolated from peripheral blood mononuclear cells. The library was prepared using 5' RACE. The sequencer was an Illumina HiSeq 2000. Template switching introduced a universal primer binding site; the final cDNA contained a unique molecular identifier, enabling accurate counting of TCR cDNA molecules. Specific primers in the conserved constant-segment region were used to synthesize first-strand cDNA for TCR alpha and beta chains. To control for contamination, each cDNA library was double barcoded with a SMART-Mk sample barcode plus Illumina barcodes. TruSeq adapter sequences, together with Illumina sample barcodes, were added in two successive PCR steps. The TCR alpha and beta cDNA libraries were sequenced on the Illumina HiSeq platform using custom primers. On the authors' methods: Unique molecular identifiers were extracted from raw reads with MiGEC, and CDR3 positions were determined with MiXCR. For each individual, recombination models were inferred using an EM algorithm with the repgenHMM and IGoR tools. The tcR package in R was used for shared clonotype analysis, with sharing normalized by the product of cloneset sizes. Out-of-frame nonproductive sequences were analyzed to study raw recombination free of thymic and clonal selection effects. The raw public reads went through TCRdb reprocessing: fastp at Q25, MiXCR clone calling, in-frame beta chains kept. Identical CDR3 proteins give one entry, which carries the most common genes and DNA. These V and J calls originate from TCRdb's pipeline instead of the authors' own analysis. This sample comprises under 900,000 distinct CDR3 sequences, roughly 18% of them detected only once. The ten largest clones represent roughly 13% of the sample.

These data are taken from a study of identical twins (dated by TCRdb to about 2016). For the study in its entirety: TCR alpha and beta repertoires from monozygotic twins, unrelated adults of various ages and cord blood were deep-sequenced to test whether fetal clonotypes persist. To rule out contamination, the twin experiments were replicated at different times with different library preparation protocols. The paper's findings and limits, for the study overall: Because the same donors could not be followed over many years, the conclusions depended on cross-sectional statistical analysis. In monozygotic twins, recombination models systematically underestimated out-of-frame TCR alpha sharing, but the models matched the sharing seen between unrelated individuals. Invariant T cells such as MAIT and iNKT could partly confound zero-insertion analyses, though diverse VJ usage argued against this for most clonotypes. In beta out-of-frame sequences, excess twin sharing was weaker, because having fewer shared sequences lowered the signal-to-noise ratio. Compared with coincidental sharing between unrelated individuals, an excess of low generation-probability sequences was observed among out-of-frame TCR alpha sequences shared between twins. Abundant cord blood beta clonotypes carried fewer insertions; young adult naive repertoires showed a weaker similar trend, while memory repertoires showed none.

CDR3 length: 14 amino acids, cysteine to phenylalanine. Just CDR3 DNA is preserved here, 42 bases in frame from base 1. V lost 5 bases and J lost 12 bases, and the count of bases not matched to a germline gene is 12. A further study also used this sample, focusing on T cells expressing NK-cell markers. As that second paper reports: Fewer than ten donors provided sorted CD3+CD56+NKG2C+, CD3+CD56+NKG2C- and CD3+CD56-NKG2C+ T-cell subsets, whose TCR beta-chain repertoires were profiled. Among the eight sequenced donors, only one was HCMV-seronegative, while the other seven were HCMV-seropositive. To restrict sorting to alphabetaTCR-expressing T cells, an anti-gammadeltaTCR antibody was added in several experiments. For more than 5 donors, the dominant CD3+CD56+NKG2C+ clonotypes were among the top 10 CD8+ clonotypes and accounted for roughly 1.0-7.5% of CD8+ T cells. Those dominant clonotypes were again the most abundant among CD3+CD56-NKG2C+ cells in a handful of donors, at about 25-60.1%. Whether the expanded NKG2C-expressing T cell clones were specific for HCMV antigens remained unclear. Randomly selected healthy volunteers, three men and five women, were used as the eight sequenced donors. HCMV serostatus was determined by detecting HCMV-specific IgG in serum with a commercial ELISA kit. For over 5 donors, bulk peripheral blood T-cell repertoires were additionally sequenced from unsorted PBMC. MIGEC was used to demultiplex reads and group reads by UMI, and MiTCR was used to assemble and quantify clonotypes. To exclude erroneous sequences, only TCR cDNA sequences supported by at least two reads were retained. The tcR package was used for downstream repertoire analysis, and clonotypes were matched across fractions by CDR3 nucleotide sequence plus V segment. VDJmatch was used to annotate antigen specificity against VDJdb, with one amino acid substitution in CDR3 permitted.

This receptor was taken from a young woman in good health. The chain couples TRBV12-3 or TRBV12-4 to TRBJ2-7, with 11 bases aligning to TRBD2. Sequencing was performed on PBMCs. The DNA reads TGTGCCAGCAGTACAGGACTAGCGGGCGTCCCTCGGTACTTC. Translated, it gives CASSTGLAGVPRYF.